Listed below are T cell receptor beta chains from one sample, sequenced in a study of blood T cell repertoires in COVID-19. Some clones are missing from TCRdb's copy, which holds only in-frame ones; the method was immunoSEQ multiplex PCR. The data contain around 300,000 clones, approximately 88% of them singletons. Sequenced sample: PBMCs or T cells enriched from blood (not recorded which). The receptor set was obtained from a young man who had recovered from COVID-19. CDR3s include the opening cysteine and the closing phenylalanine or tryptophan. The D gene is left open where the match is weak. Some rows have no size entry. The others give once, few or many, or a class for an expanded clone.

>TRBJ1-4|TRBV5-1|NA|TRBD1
TGCGCCAGCAGCGAAGGATCAGGGGGCTTTGAAAAACTGTTTTTT
CASSEGSGGFEKLFF
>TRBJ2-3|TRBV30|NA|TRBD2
TGTGCCTGGAAGGGCGGGGGGGCCCACACAGATACGCAGTATTTT
CAWKGGGAHTDTQYF
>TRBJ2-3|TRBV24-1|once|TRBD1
TGTGCCACCAATGGACAGGGCGGTACGCAGTATTTT
CATNGQGGTQYF
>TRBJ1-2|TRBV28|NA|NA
TGTGCCAGCAGTTCCCTGAGAGGCTACACCTTC
CASSSLRGYTF
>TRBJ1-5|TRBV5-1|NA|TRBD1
TGCGCCAGCAGCTTGCGGGGGACAGAAAATCAGCCCCAGCATTTT
CASSLRGTENQPQHF
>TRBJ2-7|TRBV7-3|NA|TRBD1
TGTGCCAGCAGCTCGGGACAGAGCGACGAGCAGTACTTC
CASSSGQSDEQYF
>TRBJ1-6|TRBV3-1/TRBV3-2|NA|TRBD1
TGTGCCAGCAGCCTCGGTCCCGGGACAGTTAATTCACCCCTCCACTTT
CASSLGPGTVNSPLHF
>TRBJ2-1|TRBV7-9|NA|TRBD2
TGTGCCAGCAGCCCTCGGACTAGCGGCGACAATGAGCAGTTCTTC
CASSPRTSGDNEQFF
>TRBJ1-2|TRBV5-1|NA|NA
TGCGCCAGCAGCCCCCGTAGGGGGGGCGACTATGGCTACACCTTC
CASSPRRGGDYGYTF
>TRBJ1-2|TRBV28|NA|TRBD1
TGTGCCAGCAGTTTGCCCGGGACAGGCTACTATGGCTACACCTTC
CASSLPGTGYYGYTF
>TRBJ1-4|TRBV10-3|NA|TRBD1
TGTGCCATCAGGAAGACAGGGAGAGATGAAAAACTGTTTTTT
CAIRKTGRDEKLFF
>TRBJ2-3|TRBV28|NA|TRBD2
TGTGCCAGCAGTTTGAGGGCGGGAGGGGGGCCTAGCACAGATACGCAGTATTTT
CASSLRAGGGPSTDTQYF
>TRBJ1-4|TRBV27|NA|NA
TGTGCCAGCAGTTTATCCCCCTTAGGCAGGGGCCATGAAAAACTGTTTTTT
CASSLSPLGRGHEKLFF
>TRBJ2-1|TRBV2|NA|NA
TGTGCCAGCAGTGACCAGGGCAATGAGCAGTTCTTC
CASSDQGNEQFF
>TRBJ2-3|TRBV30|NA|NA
TGTGCCTGGAGTGTCGGCGGGGGCTCTAGCACAGATACGCAGTATTTT
CAWSVGGGSSTDTQYF
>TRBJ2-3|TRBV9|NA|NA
TGTGCCAGCAGCTCCAAGGGCAGGGACACAGATACGCAGTATTTT
CASSSKGRDTDTQYF
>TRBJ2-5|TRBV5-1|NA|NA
TGCGCCAGCAGCTTGGAGGGAGTTCGAGAGACCCAGTACTTC
CASSLEGVRETQYF
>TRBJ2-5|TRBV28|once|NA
TGTGCCAGCAGACCGACCGGGGGAGAGACCCAGTACTTC
CASRPTGGETQYF
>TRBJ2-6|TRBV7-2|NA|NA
TGTGCCAGCAGCCAGGGCGGGATTGGGGCCAACGTCCTGACTTTC
CASSQGGIGANVLTF
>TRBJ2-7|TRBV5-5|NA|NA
TGTGCCAGCAGCTTTGCGGGCCCAATCACCGCCTACGAGCAGTACTTC
CASSFAGPITAYEQYF
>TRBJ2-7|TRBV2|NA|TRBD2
TGTGCCAGCAGGGCTAGCGGGGGGACCTACGAGCAGTACTTC
CASRASGGTYEQYF
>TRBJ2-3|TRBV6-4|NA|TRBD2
TGTGCCAGCAGTGCTACGGGGGGGAGCACAGATACGCAGTATTTT
CASSATGGSTDTQYF
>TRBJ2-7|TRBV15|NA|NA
TGTGCCACCAGCTCCCTCAGGGGCAACGAGCAGTACTTC
CATSSLRGNEQYF
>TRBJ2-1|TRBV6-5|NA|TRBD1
TGTGCCACGACCGGACAGGGAGGAGGTGAGCAGTTCTTC
CATTGQGGGEQFF
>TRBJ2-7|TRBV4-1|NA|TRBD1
TGCGCCAGCAGCGGGACAGGGAGCTACGAGCAGTACTTC
CASSGTGSYEQYF
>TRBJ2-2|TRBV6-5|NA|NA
TGTGCCAGCAGTTACCTACAGAGCACCGGGGAGCTGTTTTTT
CASSYLQSTGELFF
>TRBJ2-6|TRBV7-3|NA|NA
TGTGCCAGCAGCTTAGGAGGAGGGCTCGGCTCTGGGGCCAACGTCCTGACTTTC
CASSLGGGLGSGANVLTF
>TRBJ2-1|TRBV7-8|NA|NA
TGTGCCAGCAGCTTAGTTGAGCGGCTTACCTACAATGAGCAGTTCTTC
CASSLVERLTYNEQFF
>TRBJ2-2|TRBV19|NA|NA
TGTGCCAGTACCCCTTCAGGCTTAACGAACACCGGGGAGCTGTTTTTT
CASTPSGLTNTGELFF
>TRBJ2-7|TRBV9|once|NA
TGTGCCAGCAGCGTAGAAGGGAACAGGGTAAGGGAGCAGTACTTC
CASSVEGNRVREQYF
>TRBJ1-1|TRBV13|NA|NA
TGTGCCAGCAGGCGGAGCATGAACACTGAAGCTTTCTTT
CASRRSMNTEAFF
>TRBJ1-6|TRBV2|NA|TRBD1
TGTGCCAGCAGCGCCCCCCTCGGACAGGGGGTTGAGGATTCACCCCTCCACTTT
CASSAPLGQGVEDSPLHF
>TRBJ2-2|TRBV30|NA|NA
TGTGCCTGGAGTGTACTTTCTCCCGGGGAGCTGTTTTTT
CAWSVLSPGELFF
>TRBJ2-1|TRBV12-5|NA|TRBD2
TGTGCTAGCGGACTAGACGGTACCAATGAGCAGTTCTTC
CASGLDGTNEQFF
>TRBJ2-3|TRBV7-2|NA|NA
TGTGCCAGCAGCTTAGTAGGGGGTACAGGGAATCCCAGCACAGATACGCAGTATTTT
CASSLVGGTGNPSTDTQYF
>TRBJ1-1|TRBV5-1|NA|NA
TGCGCCAGCAGCCCCCAAGGGGGCACTGAAGCTTTCTTT
CASSPQGGTEAFF
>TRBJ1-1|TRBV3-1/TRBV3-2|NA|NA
TGTGCCAGCAGCCAAGGGACATTGAACACTGAAGCTTTCTTT
CASSQGTLNTEAFF
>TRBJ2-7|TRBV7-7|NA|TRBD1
TGTGCCAGCAGCCTACCTCGGGACAGGGGATCCTACGAGCAGTACTTC
CASSLPRDRGSYEQYF
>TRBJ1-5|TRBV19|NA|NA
TGTGCCAGTAGTATATTACAGGGTCGGTATCAGCCCCAGCATTTT
CASSILQGRYQPQHF
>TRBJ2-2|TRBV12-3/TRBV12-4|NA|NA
TGTGCCAGTCGGAGCACCGGGGAGCTGTTTTTT
CASRSTGELFF
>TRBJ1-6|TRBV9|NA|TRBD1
TGTGCCAGCAGCTGGGGACAGGGGGCTACCTCACCCCTCCACTTT
CASSWGQGATSPLHF
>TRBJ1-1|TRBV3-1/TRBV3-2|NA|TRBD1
TGTGCCAGCAACCCGACAGGGGCCATGAACACTGAAGCTTTCTTT
CASNPTGAMNTEAFF
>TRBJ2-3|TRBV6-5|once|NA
TGTGCCAGCAGTTACTCTCGGTCTAGCACAGATACGCAGTATTTT
CASSYSRSSTDTQYF
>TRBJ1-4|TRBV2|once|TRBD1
TGTGCCAGCAGTGAACAAGGGACAGGGGGCGAAAAACTGTTTTTT
CASSEQGTGGEKLFF
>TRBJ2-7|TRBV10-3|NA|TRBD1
TGTGCCATCACGGGACAGTCGATCGCTGCCTACGAGCAGTACTTC
CAITGQSIAAYEQYF
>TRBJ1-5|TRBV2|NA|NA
TGTGCCAGCAGTAGGCGGCCACAACCGAACCATCAGCCCCAGCATTTT
CASSRRPQPNHQPQHF
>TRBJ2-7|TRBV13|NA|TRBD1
TGTGCCAGCAGCTTAGCCTTTACAGGGGGCGGCGACGAGGACGAGCAGTACTTC
CASSLAFTGGGDEDEQYF
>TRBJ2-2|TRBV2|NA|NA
TGTGCCAGCGGTCCAGGGGCCGGGGAGCTGTTTTTT
CASGPGAGELFF
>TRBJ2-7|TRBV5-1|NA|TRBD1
TGCGCCAGCAGCTCCGGGACAGGGGATTACGAGCAGTACTTC
CASSSGTGDYEQYF
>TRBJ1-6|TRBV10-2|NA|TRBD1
TGCGCCAGCAGTGGACAGGGATCGAATTCACCCCTCCACTTT
CASSGQGSNSPLHF
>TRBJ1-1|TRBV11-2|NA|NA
TGTGCCAGCAGCTTAGAAGGTGACGATGGCAGCGCAAGTTGGGCTTTCTTT
CASSLEGDDGSASWAFF
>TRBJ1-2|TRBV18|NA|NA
TGTGCCAGCTCACCAGGGGCAGAAGGCTACACCTTC
CASSPGAEGYTF
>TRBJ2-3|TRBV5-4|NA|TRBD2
TGTGCCAGCAGCTCGACTAGCGGGGGAATAGATACGCAGTATTTT
CASSSTSGGIDTQYF
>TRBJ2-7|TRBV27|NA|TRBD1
TGTGCCAGCAGTTTAACAGGGGGCCCCTACGAGCAGTACTTC
CASSLTGGPYEQYF